This note documents a single T cell receptor beta chain sequence. The germline gives CDR1 MGHRA, CDR2 YSYEKL. The V end lost 1 base, the J end lost 8 bases, and 14 bases lay between the germline ends. There are 15 residues in the CDR3. TCRbeta library preparation incorporated unique molecular identifiers. TCRdb re-analysed the PCR reads in MiXCR, keeping a single row per CDR3 protein. The sample includes roughly 3,800 distinct CDR3 sequences, about 9.3% seen only once; the top ten take around 45%. This sample is drawn from a study of T-cell reconstitution after alpha-beta-depleted transplantation in children.

This sample comprised PBMCs, mostly from graft donor cells, obtained 180 days after TCRalphabeta/CD19-depleted stem cell transplant. This clonotype originated in a male patient aged 2 to 9 who had a stem cell transplant for acute lymphoblastic leukemia, so the T cells may come from the graft donor. The chain is built from TRBV4-1 and TRBJ1-4; D perhaps matches TRBD1 (5 bases). In DNA, the CDR3 is TGCGCCAGCAGCCAAGGTGGACAATCCAGGGAAAAACTGTTTTTT. Translating gives CASSQGGQSREKLFF.